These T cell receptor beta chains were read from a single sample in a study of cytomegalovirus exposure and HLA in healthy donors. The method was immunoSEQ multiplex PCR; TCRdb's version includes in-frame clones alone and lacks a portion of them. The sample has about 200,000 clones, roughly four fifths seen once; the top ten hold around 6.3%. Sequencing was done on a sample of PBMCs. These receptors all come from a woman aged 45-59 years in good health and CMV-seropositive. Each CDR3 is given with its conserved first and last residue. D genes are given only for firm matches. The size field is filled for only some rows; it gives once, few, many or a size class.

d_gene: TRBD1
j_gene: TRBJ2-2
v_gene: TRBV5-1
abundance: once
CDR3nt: TGCGCCAGCAGTCGGGACAGAAACACCGGGGAGCTGTTTTTT
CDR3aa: CASSRDRNTGELFF

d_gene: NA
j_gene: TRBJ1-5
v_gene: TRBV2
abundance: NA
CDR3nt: TGTGCCAGCAAACGCAGGAGCAATCAGCCCCAGCATTTT
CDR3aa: CASKRRSNQPQHF

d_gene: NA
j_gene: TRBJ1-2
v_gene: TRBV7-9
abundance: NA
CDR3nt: TGTGCCAGCAGCCCCTGGACAGAAGGTCGGGGCTACACCTTC
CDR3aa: CASSPWTEGRGYTF

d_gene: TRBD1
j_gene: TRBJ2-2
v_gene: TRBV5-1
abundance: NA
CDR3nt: TGCGCCAGCAGCTTGGGGACAGGGGACACCGGGGAGCTGTTTTTT
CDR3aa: CASSLGTGDTGELFF

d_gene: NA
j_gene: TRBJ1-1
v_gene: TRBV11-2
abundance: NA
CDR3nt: TGTGCCAGCAGCCCCCGCCCTAGTACTGAAGCTTTCTTT
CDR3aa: CASSPRPSTEAFF

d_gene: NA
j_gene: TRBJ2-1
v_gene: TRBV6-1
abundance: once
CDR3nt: TGTGCCAGCAGTGAAGGCAGGGTGAATGAGCAGTTCTTC
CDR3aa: CASSEGRVNEQFF

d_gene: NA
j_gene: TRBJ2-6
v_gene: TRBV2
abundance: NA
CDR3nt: TGTGCCAGCAGTCAGGGAAGGAGTGTCTCTGGGGCCAACGTCCTGACTTTC
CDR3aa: CASSQGRSVSGANVLTF

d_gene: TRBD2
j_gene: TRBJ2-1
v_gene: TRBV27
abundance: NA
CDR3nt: TGTGCCAGCAGCAGACTAGCGGGAGATGAGCAGTTCTTC
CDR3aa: CASSRLAGDEQFF

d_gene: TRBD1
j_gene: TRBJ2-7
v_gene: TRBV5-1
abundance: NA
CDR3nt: TGCGCCAGCAGCTTCAGTACAGGGGGCTACGAGCAGTACTTC
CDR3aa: CASSFSTGGYEQYF

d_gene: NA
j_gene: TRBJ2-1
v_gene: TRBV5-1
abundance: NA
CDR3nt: TGCGCCAGCGGCGAGGGCGGGGCGTACAATGAGCAGTTCTTC
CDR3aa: CASGEGGAYNEQFF

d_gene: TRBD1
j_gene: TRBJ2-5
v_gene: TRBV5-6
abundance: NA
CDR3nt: TGTGCCAGCAGCCAACAGGGGTCGGGGGAGACCCAGTACTTC
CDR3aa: CASSQQGSGETQYF

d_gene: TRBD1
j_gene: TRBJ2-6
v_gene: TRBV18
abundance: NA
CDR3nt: TGTGCCAGCTCACCCGGACAGGGCAACTCTGGGGCCAACGTCCTGACTTTC
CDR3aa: CASSPGQGNSGANVLTF

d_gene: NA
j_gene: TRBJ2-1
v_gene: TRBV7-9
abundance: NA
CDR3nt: TGTGCCAGCAGCTGGCAGGGGAGCTCCTACAATGAGCAGTTCTTC
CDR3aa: CASSWQGSSYNEQFF

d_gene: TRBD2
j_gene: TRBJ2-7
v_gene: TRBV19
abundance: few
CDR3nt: TGTGCCAGTAGGGCTAGCGGGAGGTCCAACGAGCAGTACTTC
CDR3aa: CASRASGRSNEQYF

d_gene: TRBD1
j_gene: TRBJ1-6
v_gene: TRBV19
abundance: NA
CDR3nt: TGTGCCAGTAGTATTCAGGGGGTGAATTCACCCCTCCACTTT
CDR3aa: CASSIQGVNSPLHF

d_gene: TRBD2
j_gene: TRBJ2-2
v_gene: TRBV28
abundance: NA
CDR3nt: TGTGCCAGCCATACTTCACGTGGGAGGGTCACCGGGGAGCTGTTTTTT
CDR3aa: CASHTSRGRVTGELFF

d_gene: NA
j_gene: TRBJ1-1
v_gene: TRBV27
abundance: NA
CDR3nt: TGTGCCAGCAGTTCCCCAGACACGGGAAACACTGAAGCTTTCTTT
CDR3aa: CASSSPDTGNTEAFF

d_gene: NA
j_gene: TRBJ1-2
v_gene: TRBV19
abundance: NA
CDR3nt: TGTGCCAGTAGAACACAGGGTTCGGGTAACTATGGCTACACCTTC
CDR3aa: CASRTQGSGNYGYTF

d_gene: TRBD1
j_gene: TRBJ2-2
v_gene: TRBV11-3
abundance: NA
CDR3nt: TGTGCCAGCAGCTCGAGCCCGGGACAGGGTATCACCGGGGAGCTGTTTTTT
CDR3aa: CASSSSPGQGITGELFF

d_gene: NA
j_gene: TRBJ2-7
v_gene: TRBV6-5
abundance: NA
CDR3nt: TGTGCCAGCAGTTATGGAGGCTCCTACGAGCAGTACTTC
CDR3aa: CASSYGGSYEQYF

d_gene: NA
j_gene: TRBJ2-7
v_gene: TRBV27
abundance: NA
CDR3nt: TGTGCCAGCAGTTTAGAAGGGGGCTACGAGCAGTACTTC
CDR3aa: CASSLEGGYEQYF

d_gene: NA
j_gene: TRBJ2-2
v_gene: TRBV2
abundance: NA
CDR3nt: TGTGCCAGCGATCGACAGGCAACCGGGGAGCTGTTTTTT
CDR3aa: CASDRQATGELFF

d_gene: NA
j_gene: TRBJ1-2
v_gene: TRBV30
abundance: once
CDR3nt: TGTGCCTGGAGTCGGACAGTCCCTAACTATGGCTACACCTTC
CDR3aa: CAWSRTVPNYGYTF

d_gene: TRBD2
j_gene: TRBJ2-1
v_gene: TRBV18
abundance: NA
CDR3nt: TGTGCCAGCTCGGCTAGCGGGAGCCGAGGCAATGAGCAGTTCTTC
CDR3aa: CASSASGSRGNEQFF

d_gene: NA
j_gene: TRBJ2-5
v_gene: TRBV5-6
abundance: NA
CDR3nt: TGTGCCAGCAGCCACCTGGCAGAATCGTACCAAGAGACCCAGTACTTC
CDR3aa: CASSHLAESYQETQYF

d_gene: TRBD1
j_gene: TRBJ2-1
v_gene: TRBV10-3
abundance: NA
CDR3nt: TGTGCCATCAAACCCGGACAGGGGATTGATGGGCAGTTCTTC
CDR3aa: CAIKPGQGIDGQFF

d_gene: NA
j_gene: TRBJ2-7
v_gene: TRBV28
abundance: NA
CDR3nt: TGTGCCAGCAGGGACCTAGGGACTGCTCCTGCCGAGCAGTACTTC
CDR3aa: CASRDLGTAPAEQYF

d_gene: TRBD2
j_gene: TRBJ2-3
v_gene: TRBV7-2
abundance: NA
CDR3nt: TGTGCCAGCAGCTTAGGGGGACTAGGGAGCACAGATACGCAGTATTTT
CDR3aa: CASSLGGLGSTDTQYF

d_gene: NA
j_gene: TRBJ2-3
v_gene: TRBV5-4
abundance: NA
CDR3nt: TGTGCCAGCAGCACTGGGATGGACAGACTCACAGATACGCAGTATTTT
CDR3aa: CASSTGMDRLTDTQYF

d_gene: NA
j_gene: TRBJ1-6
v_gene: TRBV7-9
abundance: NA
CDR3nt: TGTTCCAGCAGCTTATTGCAGGCTAATTCACCCCTCCACTTT
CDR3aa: CSSSLLQANSPLHF

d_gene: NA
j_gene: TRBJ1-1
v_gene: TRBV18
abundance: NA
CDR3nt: TGTGCCAGCTCACCCCTTAGGGGCATGAACACTGAAGCTTTCTTT
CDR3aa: CASSPLRGMNTEAFF

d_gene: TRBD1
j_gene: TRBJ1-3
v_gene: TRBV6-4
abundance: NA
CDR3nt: TGTGCCAGCAGTGGCTGGACAGGGGGGAGCTCTGGAAACACCATATATTTT
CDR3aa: CASSGWTGGSSGNTIYF

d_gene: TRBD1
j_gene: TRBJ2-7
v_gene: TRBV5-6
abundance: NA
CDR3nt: TGTGCCAGCAGCCGGGACAGTTACGAGCAGTACTTC
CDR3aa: CASSRDSYEQYF

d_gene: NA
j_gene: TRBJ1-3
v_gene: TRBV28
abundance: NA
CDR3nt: TGTGCCAGCAGTCCATCGGACAGCTCTGGAAACACCATATATTTT
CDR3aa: CASSPSDSSGNTIYF

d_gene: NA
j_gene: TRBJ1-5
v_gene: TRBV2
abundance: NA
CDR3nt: TGTGCCAGCGGGGCGGGGTATAGCAATCAGCCCCAGCATTTT
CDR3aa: CASGAGYSNQPQHF

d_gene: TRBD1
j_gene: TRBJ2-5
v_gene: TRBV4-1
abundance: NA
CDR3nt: TGCGCCAGCAGCCCGGGACAGCTCCAAGAGACCCAGTACTTC
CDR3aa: CASSPGQLQETQYF

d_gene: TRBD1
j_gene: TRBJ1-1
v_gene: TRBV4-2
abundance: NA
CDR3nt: TGTGCCAGCAGCCAGGAACAGGGGTGGATGAACACTGAAGCTTTCTTT
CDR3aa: CASSQEQGWMNTEAFF

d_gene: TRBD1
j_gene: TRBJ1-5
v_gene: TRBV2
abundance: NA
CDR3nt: TGTGCCAGCAGGGCGACAGGGAACAATCAGCCCCAGCATTTT
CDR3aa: CASRATGNNQPQHF

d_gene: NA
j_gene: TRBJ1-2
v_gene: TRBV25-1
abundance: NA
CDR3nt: TGTGCCAGTACAGGGCGGTATGGCTACACCTTC
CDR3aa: CASTGRYGYTF

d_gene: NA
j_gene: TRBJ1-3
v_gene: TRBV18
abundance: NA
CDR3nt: TGTGCCAGCTCACCAGGCGGATTCTCTGGAAACACCATATATTTT
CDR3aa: CASSPGGFSGNTIYF

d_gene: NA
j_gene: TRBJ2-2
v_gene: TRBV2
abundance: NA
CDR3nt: TGTGCCAGCAGTGAAGACAGTAGGACCGGGGAGCTGTTTTTT
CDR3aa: CASSEDSRTGELFF

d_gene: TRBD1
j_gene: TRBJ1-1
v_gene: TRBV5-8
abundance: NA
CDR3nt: TGTGCCAGCAGATACGGACAGGGTTGGGGAACAGAAGCTTTCTTT
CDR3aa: CASRYGQGWGTEAFF

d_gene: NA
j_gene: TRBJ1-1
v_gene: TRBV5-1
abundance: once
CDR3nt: TGCGCCAGCAGCTTGTGGCTCGGCAGGGACACTGAAGCTTTCTTT
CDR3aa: CASSLWLGRDTEAFF

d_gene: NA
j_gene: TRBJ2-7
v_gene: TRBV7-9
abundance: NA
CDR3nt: TGTGCCAGCTCGGGCTCCTACGAGCAGTACTTC
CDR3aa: CASSGSYEQYF